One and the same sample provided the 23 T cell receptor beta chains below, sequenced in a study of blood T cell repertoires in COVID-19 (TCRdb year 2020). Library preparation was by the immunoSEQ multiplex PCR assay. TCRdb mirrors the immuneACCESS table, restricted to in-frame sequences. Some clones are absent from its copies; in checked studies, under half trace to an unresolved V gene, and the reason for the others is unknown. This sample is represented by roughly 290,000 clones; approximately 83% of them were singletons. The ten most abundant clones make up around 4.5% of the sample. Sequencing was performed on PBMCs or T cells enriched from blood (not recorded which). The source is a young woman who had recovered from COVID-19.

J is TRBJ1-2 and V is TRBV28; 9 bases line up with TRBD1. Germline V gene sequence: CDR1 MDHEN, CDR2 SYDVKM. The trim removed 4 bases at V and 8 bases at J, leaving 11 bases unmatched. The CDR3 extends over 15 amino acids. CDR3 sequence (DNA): TGTGCCAGCAGTTCTCCCGGGACAGGGCTGATCGGCTACACCTTC. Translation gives CASSSPGTGLIGYTF.

The CDR3 loop is CASSRGQSNQPQHF. CDR3 DNA: TGTGCCAGCAGTCGTGGACAGTCCAATCAGCCCCAGCATTTT. The chain joins TRBV3-1 (or the pseudogene TRBV3-2) to TRBJ1-5; a possible D gene is TRBD1 (6 bases). CDR1 and CDR2 from the germline V gene are LGHDT and YNNKEL (reference sequence). Trimming removed 6 bases from V and 3 bases from J, with 12 bases in between. The CDR3 contains 14 residues.

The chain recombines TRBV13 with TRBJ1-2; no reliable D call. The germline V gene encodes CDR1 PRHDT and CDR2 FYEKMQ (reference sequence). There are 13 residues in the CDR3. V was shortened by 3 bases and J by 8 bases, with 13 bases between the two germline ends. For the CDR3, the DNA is TGTGCCAGCAGCTTCGGTCCGGGATCCGGCTACACCTTC. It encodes CASSFGPGSGYTF.

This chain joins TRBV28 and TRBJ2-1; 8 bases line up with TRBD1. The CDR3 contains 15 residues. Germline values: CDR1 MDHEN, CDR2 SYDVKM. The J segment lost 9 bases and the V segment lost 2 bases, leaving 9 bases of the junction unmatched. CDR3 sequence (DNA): TGTGCCAGCAGTTTACGCGGACAGGGAGGCGGTGAGCAGTTCTTC. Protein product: CASSLRGQGGGEQFF.

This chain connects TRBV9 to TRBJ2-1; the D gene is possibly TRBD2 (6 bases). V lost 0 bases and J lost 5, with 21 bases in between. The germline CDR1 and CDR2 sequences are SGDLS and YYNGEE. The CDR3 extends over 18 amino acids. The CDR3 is CASSVERPDGSFHNEQFF. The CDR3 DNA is TGTGCCAGCAGCGTAGAACGACCGGACGGGAGCTTCCACAATGAGCAGTTCTTC.

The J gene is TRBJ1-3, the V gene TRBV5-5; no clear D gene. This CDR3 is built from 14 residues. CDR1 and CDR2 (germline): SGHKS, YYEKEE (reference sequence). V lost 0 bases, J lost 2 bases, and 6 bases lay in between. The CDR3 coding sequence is TGTGCCAGCAGCTTGGTAGCAGCTGGAAACACCATATATTTT. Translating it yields CASSLVAAGNTIYF.

CDR3 sequence: CSVLWAGRYNEQFF. DNA for the CDR3: TGCAGCGTTTTGTGGGCGGGACGGTACAATGAGCAGTTCTTC. V usage is TRBV29-1 and J usage is TRBJ2-1; perhaps TRBD2 as D (6 bases). The CDR3 extends over 14 amino acids. Germline V gives CDR1 SQVTM, CDR2 ANQGSEA. The V end lost 5 bases, the J end lost 4 bases, and 15 bases lay between the germline ends.

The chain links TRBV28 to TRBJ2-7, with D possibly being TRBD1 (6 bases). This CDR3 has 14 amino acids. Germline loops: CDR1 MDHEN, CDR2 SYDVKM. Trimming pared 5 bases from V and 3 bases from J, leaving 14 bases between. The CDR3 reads CASSVPDRSYEQYF. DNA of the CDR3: TGTGCCAGCAGTGTCCCCGACAGGAGCTACGAGCAGTACTTC.

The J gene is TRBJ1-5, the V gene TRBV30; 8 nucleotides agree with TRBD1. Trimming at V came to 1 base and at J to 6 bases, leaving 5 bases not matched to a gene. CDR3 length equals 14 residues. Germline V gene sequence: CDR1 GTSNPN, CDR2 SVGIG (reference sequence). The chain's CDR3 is CAWSGSGGLQPQHF. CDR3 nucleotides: TGTGCCTGGAGTGGATCAGGGGGCCTTCAGCCCCAGCATTTT.

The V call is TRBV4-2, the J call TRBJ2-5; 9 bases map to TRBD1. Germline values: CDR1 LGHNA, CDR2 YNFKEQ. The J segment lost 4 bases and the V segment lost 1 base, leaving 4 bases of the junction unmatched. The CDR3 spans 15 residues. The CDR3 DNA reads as TGTGCCAGCAGCCAAGGGGACAGGGAACGAGAGACCCAGTACTTC. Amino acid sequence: CASSQGDRERETQYF.

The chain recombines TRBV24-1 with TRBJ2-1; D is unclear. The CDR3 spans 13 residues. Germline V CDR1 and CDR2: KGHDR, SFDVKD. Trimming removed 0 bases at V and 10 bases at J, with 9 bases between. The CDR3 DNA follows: TGTGCCACCAGTGATTTGGCTCGGAGCGAGCAGTTCTTC. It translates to CATSDLARSEQFF.

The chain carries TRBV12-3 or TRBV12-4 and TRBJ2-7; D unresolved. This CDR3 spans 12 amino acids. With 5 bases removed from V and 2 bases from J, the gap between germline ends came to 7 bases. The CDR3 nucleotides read TGTGCCAGCAGTCTCCCCCCCTACGAGCAGTACTTC. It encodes CASSLPPYEQYF.

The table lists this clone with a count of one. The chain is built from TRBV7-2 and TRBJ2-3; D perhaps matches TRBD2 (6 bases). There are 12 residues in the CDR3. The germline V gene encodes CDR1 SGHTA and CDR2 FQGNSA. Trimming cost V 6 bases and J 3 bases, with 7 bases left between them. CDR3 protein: CASRAGTDTQYF. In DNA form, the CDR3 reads TGTGCCAGCAGGGCGGGGACAGATACGCAGTATTTT.

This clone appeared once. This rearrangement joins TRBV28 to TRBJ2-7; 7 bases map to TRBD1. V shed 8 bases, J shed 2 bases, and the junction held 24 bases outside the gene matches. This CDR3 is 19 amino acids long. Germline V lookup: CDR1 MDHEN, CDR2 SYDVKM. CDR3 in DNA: TGTGCCAGCCCATCTTTCCCCCGCGTGATCGACAGGGCCCCCTACGAGCAGTACTTC. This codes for CASPSFPRVIDRAPYEQYF.

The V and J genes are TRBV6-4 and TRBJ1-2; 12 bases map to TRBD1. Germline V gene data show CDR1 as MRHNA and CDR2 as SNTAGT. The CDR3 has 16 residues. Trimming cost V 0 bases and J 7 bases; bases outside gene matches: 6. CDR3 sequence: CASSDSGTGGVRGYTF. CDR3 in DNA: TGTGCCAGCAGTGACTCGGGGACAGGGGGCGTTCGTGGCTACACCTTC.

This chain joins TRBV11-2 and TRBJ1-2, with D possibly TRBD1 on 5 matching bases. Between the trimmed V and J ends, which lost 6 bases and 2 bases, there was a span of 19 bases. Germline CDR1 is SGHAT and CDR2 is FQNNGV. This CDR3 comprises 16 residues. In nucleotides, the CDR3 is TGTGCCAGCAGGCTCTCCCAGGGAAGAGGAAACTATGGCTACACCTTC. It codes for CASRLSQGRGNYGYTF.

The CDR3 reads CASSLVGRVYGYTF. CDR3 sequence (DNA): TGTGCCAGTAGCCTTGTGGGCAGGGTCTATGGCTACACCTTC. The chain recombines TRBV19 with TRBJ1-2; D might be TRBD1 (5 bases). Trimming shortened V by 6 bases and J by 4 bases, and 15 bases separated the two germline ends. Germline CDR1 is LNHDA and CDR2 is SQIVND (reference sequence). This CDR3 has 14 residues.

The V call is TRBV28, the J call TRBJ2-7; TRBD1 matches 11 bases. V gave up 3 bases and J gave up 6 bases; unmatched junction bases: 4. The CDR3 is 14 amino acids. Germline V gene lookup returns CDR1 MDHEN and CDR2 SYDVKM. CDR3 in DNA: TGTGCCAGCAGTTTCGGGACAGGGGGGATCGAGCAGTACTTC. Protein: CASSFGTGGIEQYF.

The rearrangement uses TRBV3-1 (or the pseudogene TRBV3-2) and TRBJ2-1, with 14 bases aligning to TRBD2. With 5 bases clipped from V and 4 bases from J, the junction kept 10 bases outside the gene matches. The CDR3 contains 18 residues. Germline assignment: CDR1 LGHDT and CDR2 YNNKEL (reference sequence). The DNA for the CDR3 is TGTGCCAGCAGCTCGGGACTAGCGGGAGTCCGGGGTTACAATGAGCAGTTCTTC. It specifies CASSSGLAGVRGYNEQFF.

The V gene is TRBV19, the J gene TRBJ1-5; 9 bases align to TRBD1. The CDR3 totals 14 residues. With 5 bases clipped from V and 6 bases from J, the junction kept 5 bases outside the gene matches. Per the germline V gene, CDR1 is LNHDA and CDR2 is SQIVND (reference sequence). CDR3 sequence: CASSFTGGSQPQHF. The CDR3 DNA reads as TGTGCCAGTAGTTTTACAGGGGGCAGTCAGCCCCAGCATTTT. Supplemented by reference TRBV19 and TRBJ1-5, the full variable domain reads DGGITQSPKYLFRKEGQNVTLSCEQNLNHDAMYWYRQDPGQGLRLIYYSQIVNDFQKGDIAEGYSVSREKKESFPLTVTSAQKNPTAFYLCASSFTGGSQPQHFGDGTRLSIL.

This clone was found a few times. The CDR3 is CASSIWQGTEAFF. The DNA of the CDR3 is TGTGCCAGTAGTATCTGGCAGGGCACTGAAGCTTTCTTT. This chain uses TRBV19 with TRBJ1-1, with a possible D match to TRBD1 (5 bases). The CDR3 extends over 13 amino acids. With 3 bases removed from V and 4 bases from J, the gap between germline ends came to 9 bases. Germline-derived CDR1 and CDR2 are LNHDA and SQIVND (reference sequence). The variable domain in full, completed from reference TRBV19 and TRBJ1-1, reads DGGITQSPKYLFRKEGQNVTLSCEQNLNHDAMYWYRQDPGQGLRLIYYSQIVNDFQKGDIAEGYSVSREKKESFPLTVTSAQKNPTAFYLCASSIWQGTEAFFGQGTRLTVV.

CDR3 nucleotides: TGTGCCAGCAGTTTCAGGGACAGGGGAAAATACGATAGCAATCAGCCCCAGCATTTT. This codes for CASSFRDRGKYDSNQPQHF. V is TRBV28 and J is TRBJ1-5; 10 bases map to TRBD1. The germline V gene encodes CDR1 MDHEN and CDR2 SYDVKM. The junction had 11 bases not matched to a gene; V was cut back by 3 bases and J by 0 bases. The CDR3 totals 19 residues.

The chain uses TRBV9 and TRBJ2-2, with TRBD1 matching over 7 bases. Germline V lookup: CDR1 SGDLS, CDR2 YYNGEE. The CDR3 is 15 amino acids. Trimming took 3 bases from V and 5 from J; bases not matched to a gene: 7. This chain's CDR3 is CASSGWDSQTGELFF. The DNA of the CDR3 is TGTGCCAGCAGCGGTTGGGACAGCCAAACCGGGGAGCTGTTTTTT.